Below, one T cell receptor (beta chain) is given with its context. Its recognized antigen is unknown. No qualities accompany the bases; no much larger clone lies one base away. The donors were included in the validation cohort of roughly 120 subjects, a group kept apart from the roughly 610-subject first cohort. To prepare the library, the immunoSEQ multiplex PCR assay was applied. Under the source paper's analysis protocol: A statistical classification framework was developed to diagnose cytomegalovirus status using the catalog of TCR beta chain sequences. This immuneACCESS table, as held by TCRdb, lists in-frame sequences with V and J called but not all clones. Of the missing ones, under half trace to an unresolved V gene in checked studies; the others have no known cause. The DNA gave D and trimming, while V, J and clone size come from that table. Within this sample are approximately 44,000 clones, with approximately 88% of them counted one time only. Jointly, the top ten make up roughly 6.7% of the sample.

The data were obtained in a study of cytomegalovirus exposure and HLA in healthy donors (dated by TCRdb to 2016 to 2017). With regard to the full study: The 670 or so repertoires of the first cohort and the 110 or so validation repertoires were produced on the same platform, according to a later analysis. The study combined high-throughput TCR immunosequencing, statistical association of individual TCRs with disease status, and machine learning to predict cytomegalovirus infection status. Along with the roughly 610-subject first cohort, a separate validation cohort of some 130 different subjects was used. The aim of the study was to test whether cataloging public T cell receptors could identify signatures of past pathogen exposure. Points the paper makes about the study in general: The study listed 170 or so TCR beta chains as associated with cytomegalovirus. The authors suggested that the approach could potentially be extended to other disease states and immunological phenotypes. All 120 or so repertoires were used to score co-occurrence in the validation cohort in a later analysis, because that analysis had no HLA typing for the cohort. Cytomegalovirus status was reported to be diagnosed by the classifier with high specificity and sensitivity in both the original and validation cohorts. Of the cluster scores, approximately 95% were above 0 in a later analysis, which found that TCRs clustered in the first cohort also tended to co-occur in the 120 validation repertoires. A few of the identified cytomegalovirus-associated TCR beta chains were confirmed in vitro to be specific for cytomegalovirus antigens. While some public TCRs were present in many individuals, most TCR sequences turned up only very rarely across donors.

From the germline V gene, CDR1 is LGHNA and CDR2 is YNFKEQ. The CDR3 starts with the cysteine, ends with the phenylalanine, and has 16 residues. Only the CDR3 part of the read is kept: 48 bases, read in frame from the first base. At the junction V is shortened by 0 bases and J by 6 bases; bases outside the gene matches: 6. This TCR was sampled from a woman in her thirties in good health and CMV-seronegative. The sequencing sample was made of PBMCs. The V and J genes are TRBV4-2 and TRBJ1-5, with 9 bases aligning to TRBD1. Here is the DNA: TGTGCCAGCAGCCAAGAGCAGGGACAGGGCCCTCAGCCCCAGCATTTT. Its coded protein is CASSQEQGQGPQPQHF.